This T cell receptor (beta chain) appears in the sequencing data of a study of shared clonotypes between healthy human individuals. Study-level findings and limits: The naive CD4 repertoires of several donors were compared, and roughly 5% of clonotypes were shared.

Execution of the assay was at deep level. The repertoire was sequenced with immunoSEQ multiplex PCR; TCRdb's copy has only in-frame clones and lacks some. The table has around 2.5 million clones, 93% seen once. Germline V gene data show CDR1 as SGHDT and CDR2 as YYEEEE. CDR3 size: 15 residues. V lost 4 bases, J lost 0 bases, and 11 bases lay in between. With regard to this clone: Its antigen is unidentified.

CD45RA-negative memory and CD45RA+ naive subsets were split from the CD4+ cells. The gene calls are TRBV5-6 and TRBJ2-1, with D perhaps TRBD1 (7 bases). The TCR sequence derives from a man younger than 35 in good health. Some clones in this sample may be carry-over from other donors' samples. The sequenced sample consisted of naive CD4+ T cells from PBMCs. Sample subset: CD45RA+ positively selected. CDR3 bases: TGTGCCAGCAGCGGCAGGGGGGCCTCCTACAATGAGCAGTTCTTC. The encoded protein is CASSGRGASYNEQFF.